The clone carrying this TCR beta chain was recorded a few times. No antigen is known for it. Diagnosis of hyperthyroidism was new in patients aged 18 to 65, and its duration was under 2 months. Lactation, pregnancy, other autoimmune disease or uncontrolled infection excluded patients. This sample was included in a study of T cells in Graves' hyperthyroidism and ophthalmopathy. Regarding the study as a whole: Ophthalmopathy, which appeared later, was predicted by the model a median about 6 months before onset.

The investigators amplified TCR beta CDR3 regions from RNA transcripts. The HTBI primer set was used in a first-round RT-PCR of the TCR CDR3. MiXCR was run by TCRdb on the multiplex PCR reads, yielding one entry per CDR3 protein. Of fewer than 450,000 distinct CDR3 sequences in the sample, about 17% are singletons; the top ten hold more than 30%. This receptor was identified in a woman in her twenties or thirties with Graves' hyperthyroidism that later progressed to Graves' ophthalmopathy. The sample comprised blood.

In nucleotides, the CDR3 is TGTGCCAGCAGTTACGCCGCCCTATCTGGGACGTACGAGCAGTACTTC. It translates to CASSYAALSGTYEQYF. This chain joins TRBV6-1 and TRBJ2-7; D possibly matches TRBD1 or TRBD2 (5 bases each). The CDR3 covers 16 residues. V was clipped by 5 bases and J by 4 bases, with 21 bases between them. Germline CDR1 reads MNHNS; CDR2 reads SASEGT.